This T cell receptor (beta chain) derives from a study of Ad26.COV2.S vaccination and SARS-CoV-2 variants. Study-wide points: Estimates derived from TCR breadth and depth analyses may have underestimated total T cell responses.

Per germline, CDR1 LNHDA and CDR2 SQIVND (reference sequence). Between the trimmed V and J ends, which lost 2 bases and 2 bases, there was a span of 9 bases. The CDR3 totals 14 residues. In regard to this clone: Its antigen is as yet unknown.

Here immunoSEQ multiplex PCR was the method, and the copy in TCRdb shows in-frame clones only, minus some. The profile covers 380,000 or so clones, with 83% appearing a single time and about 7.4% taken by the ten largest. Treatment given: roughly 18 received Ad26.COV2.S at low or high dose, single or two shots; 5 received placebo; per-sample allocation not given. It was on day 63 after the first vaccine or placebo injection that samples were taken. An Ad26 vector carrying the Wuhan-strain SARS-CoV-2 spike served as the vaccine. The specimen comprised peripheral blood, sampled in a trial of Ad26.COV2.S vaccine versus placebo. This TCR was recovered from a person aged 18-65 years who received the Ad26.COV2.S COVID-19 vaccine or a placebo. The chain couples TRBV19 to TRBJ1-1; D is perhaps TRBD1 (5 bases). CDR3 coding DNA: TGTGCCAGTAGTATACACGGGGCCAACACTGAAGCTTTCTTT. Protein: CASSIHGANTEAFF.